Included here is one T cell receptor (beta chain) sequence, with context. V lost 4 bases and J lost 1, with 12 bases in between. This CDR3 is built from 14 residues. The germline V gene has CDR1 SGHRS and CDR2 YFSETQ. The sample belongs to a study of blood T cell repertoires in COVID-19. The repertoire was sequenced with immunoSEQ multiplex PCR; TCRdb's copy has only in-frame clones and lacks some. The sample consists of 150,000 to 200,000 clones, 75% to 90% of them appearing once. V usage is TRBV5-1 and J usage is TRBJ2-7, with a weak D call TRBD1 (5 bases). Input material: peripheral blood. This receptor was identified in a woman aged 40 to 50 with acute or convalescent COVID-19. The CDR3 loop is CASSVSYRSYEQYF. The CDR3, as DNA: TGCGCCAGCAGCGTTAGCTACAGGTCCTACGAGCAGTACTTC.